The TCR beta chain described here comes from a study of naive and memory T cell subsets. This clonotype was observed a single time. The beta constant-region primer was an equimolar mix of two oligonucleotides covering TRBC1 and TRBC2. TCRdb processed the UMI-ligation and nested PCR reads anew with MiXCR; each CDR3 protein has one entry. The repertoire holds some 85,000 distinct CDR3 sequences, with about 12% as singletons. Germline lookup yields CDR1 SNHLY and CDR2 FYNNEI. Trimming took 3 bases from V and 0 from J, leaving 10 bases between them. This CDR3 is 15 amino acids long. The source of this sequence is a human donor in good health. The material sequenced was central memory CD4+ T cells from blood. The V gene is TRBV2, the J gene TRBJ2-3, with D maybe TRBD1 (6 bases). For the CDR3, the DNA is TGTGCCAGCAGTGATAACAGGGCGAGCACAGATACGCAGTATTTT. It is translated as CASSDNRASTDTQYF.